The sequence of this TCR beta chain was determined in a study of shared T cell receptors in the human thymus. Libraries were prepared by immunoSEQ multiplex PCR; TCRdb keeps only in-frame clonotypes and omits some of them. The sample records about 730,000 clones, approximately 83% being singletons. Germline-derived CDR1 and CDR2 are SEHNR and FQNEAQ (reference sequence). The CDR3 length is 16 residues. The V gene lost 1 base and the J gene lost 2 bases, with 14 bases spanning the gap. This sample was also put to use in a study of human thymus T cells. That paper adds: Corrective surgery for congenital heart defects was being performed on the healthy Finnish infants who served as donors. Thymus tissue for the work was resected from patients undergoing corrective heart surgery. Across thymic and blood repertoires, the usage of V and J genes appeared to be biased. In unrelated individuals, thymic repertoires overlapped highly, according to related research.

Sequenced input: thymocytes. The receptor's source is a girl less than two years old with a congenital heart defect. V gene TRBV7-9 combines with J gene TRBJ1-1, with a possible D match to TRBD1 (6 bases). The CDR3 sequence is CASSLGVVGGNTEAFF. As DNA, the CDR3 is TGTGCCAGCAGCTTAGGGGTGGTTGGGGGCAACACTGAAGCTTTCTTT.